The T cell receptor (beta chain) described here comes from a study of blood T cell repertoires in COVID-19. Study-level background: Samples of COVID-19 (acute and convalescent) were obtained from the United States, Italy and Spain. Nucleic acid was either cDNA or gDNA, and it came from T cells, B-cell-depleted T cells, or PBMCs.

Authors' analysis steps: Cell counts per sample came from amplifying reference gene primers. Clones were read by immunoSEQ multiplex PCR, and TCRdb kept only the in-frame ones, dropping some. V, J and clone size are taken as reported in that table, and D and trimming were inferred from the DNA itself. This sample carries about 64,000 clones, 65% to 90% of them seen once, and the ten largest clones take around 3.5%. Germline V gene sequence: CDR1 SGHAT, CDR2 FQNNGV. The ends lost 1 base at V and 1 base at J; junction bases unmatched: 7. CDR3 size: 17 residues. The specimen was peripheral blood. The rearrangement joins TRBV11-2 to TRBJ2-1; TRBD2 matches at 7 bases. The clonotype originates from a man aged 45 to 65 with active COVID-19. The CDR3 here is CASSLGTGGHSYNEQFF. The CDR3 DNA follows: TGTGCCAGCAGCTTAGGAACGGGAGGTCATTCCTACAATGAGCAGTTCTTC.